This TCR beta chain was identified during a study of blood T cell repertoires in COVID-19. Turning to the study itself: PBMCs, B-cell-depleted T cells, or T cells provided the cDNA or gDNA that made up the material.

In this sample, this clone turned up many times. There are 12 residues in the CDR3. V was pared by 2 bases and J by 3 bases, with 1 base of the junction left unmatched. CDR1 SQVTM and CDR2 ANQGSEA come from the germline V gene. Assay: immunoSEQ multiplex PCR; the TCRdb copy retains only in-frame clones and omits some. The repertoire has roughly 240,000 clones, 75% to 85% of them found once; the top ten carry approximately 5.1%. The sequencing sample was made of peripheral blood. This rearrangement joins TRBV29-1 to TRBJ2-7, with 7 bases lining up with TRBD1. The TCR comes from a man aged 45-60 years with COVID-19, enrolled during active disease. Here the CDR3 DNA reads TGCAGCGTTGAACGGGACAGCTACGAGCAGTACTTC. Its protein product is CSVERDSYEQYF.